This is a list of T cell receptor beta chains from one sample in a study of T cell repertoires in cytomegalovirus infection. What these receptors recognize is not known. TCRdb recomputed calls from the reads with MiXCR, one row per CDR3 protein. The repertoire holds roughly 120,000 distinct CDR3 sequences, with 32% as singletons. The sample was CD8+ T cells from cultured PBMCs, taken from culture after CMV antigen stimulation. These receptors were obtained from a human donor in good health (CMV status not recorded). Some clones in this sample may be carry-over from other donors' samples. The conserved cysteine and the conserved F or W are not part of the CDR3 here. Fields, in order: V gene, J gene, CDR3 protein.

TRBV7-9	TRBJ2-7	ASSGVVSYEQY
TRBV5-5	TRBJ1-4	ASSLEAAPTNEKLF
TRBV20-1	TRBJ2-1	SASRRGGTYNEQF
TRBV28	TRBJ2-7	ASRPGTGFDEQY
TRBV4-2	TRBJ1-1	ASSQESAAMNTEAF
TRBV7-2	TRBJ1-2	ASSLEGWSTNYGYT
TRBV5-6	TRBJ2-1	ASSLTRGAYNEQF
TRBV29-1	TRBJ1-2	SVEVTGTAHLRGYT
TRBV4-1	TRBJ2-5	ASSQSVGGWETQY
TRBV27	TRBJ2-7	ASSLSPLAGGSYEQY
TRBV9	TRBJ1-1	ASSAGQGAFLTEAF
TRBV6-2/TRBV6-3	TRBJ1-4	ADSGTTTNEKLF
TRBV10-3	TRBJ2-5	ASKGARETQY
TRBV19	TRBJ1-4	ASGTERHLARRTGPATNEKLF
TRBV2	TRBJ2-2	ASTRLLNTGELF
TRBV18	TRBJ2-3	ASSPRQGTDTQY
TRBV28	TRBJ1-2	ASRLIRDGYGGYT
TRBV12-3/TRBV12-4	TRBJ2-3	ASGPRAGGPITDTQY
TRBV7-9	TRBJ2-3	ASSGNWGNTDTQY
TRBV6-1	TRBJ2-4	ASSVGTTGNIQY
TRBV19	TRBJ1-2	ASSRSDPGGYT
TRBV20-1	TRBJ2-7	SARSPTGQETLTSYEQY
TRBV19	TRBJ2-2	ASSPGQDLNTGELF
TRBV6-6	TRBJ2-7	ASSYSAGTGKPYEQY
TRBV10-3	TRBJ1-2	AISVDSARDGYT
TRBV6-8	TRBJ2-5	ASSHTRTQETQY